This T cell receptor (beta chain) emerged from a study of TIL therapy for anti-PD-1-resistant metastatic lung cancer. Time point reported: pre-treatment sample, taken before nivolumab and TIL therapy. Sequencing used immunoSEQ v3. TCRdb's copy holds only in-frame clones and misses some; the assay was immunoSEQ multiplex PCR. Here the sample spans tens of thousands of clones, around 79% being singletons. The CDR3 totals 14 residues. Trimming stripped 4 bases from V and 8 bases from J, with 18 bases between. Germline assignment: CDR1 SGHDT and CDR2 YYEEEE. The TCR was taken from a woman aged 25-85 years with non-small cell lung cancer. The V call is TRBV5-6, the J call TRBJ1-2, with unresolved D. The sample consisted of blood, taken at baseline. This CDR3 reads CASSPRDRRDGYTF. In DNA, the CDR3 is TGTGCCAGCAGCCCCCGAGACCGGAGAGACGGCTACACCTTC.